Sequencing of this T cell receptor (beta chain) was carried out in a study of control samples from healthy donors and cancer patients. TCRdb's copy holds only in-frame clones and misses some; the assay was immunoSEQ multiplex PCR. The table records about 120,000 clones, 85% to 95% of them present only once. Germline lookup yields CDR1 SEHNR and CDR2 FQNEAQ (reference sequence). V gave up 4 bases and J gave up 2 bases; unmatched junction bases: 2. The CDR3 sequence is 14 residues long. This chain links TRBV7-9 with TRBJ2-7; 10 bases are shared with TRBD1. The material sequenced was blood. This sequence was found in a man under 40 in good health. CDR3 loop: CASSWGQGTYEQYF. The CDR3 DNA sequence: TGTGCCAGCAGCTGGGGACAGGGGACCTACGAGCAGTACTTC.